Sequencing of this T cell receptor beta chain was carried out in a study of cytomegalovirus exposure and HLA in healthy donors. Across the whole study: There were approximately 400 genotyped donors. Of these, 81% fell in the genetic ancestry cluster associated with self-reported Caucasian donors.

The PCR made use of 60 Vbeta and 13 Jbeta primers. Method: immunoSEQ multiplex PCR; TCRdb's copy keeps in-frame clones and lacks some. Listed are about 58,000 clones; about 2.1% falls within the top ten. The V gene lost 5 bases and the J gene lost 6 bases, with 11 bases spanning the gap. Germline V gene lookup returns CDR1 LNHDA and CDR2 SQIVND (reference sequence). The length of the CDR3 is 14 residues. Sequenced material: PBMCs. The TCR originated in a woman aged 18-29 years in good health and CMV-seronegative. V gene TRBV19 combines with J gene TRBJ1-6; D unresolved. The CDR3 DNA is TGTGCCAGTAGTCCCGGGGAGGGTAATTCACCCCTCCACTTT. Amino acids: CASSPGEGNSPLHF.